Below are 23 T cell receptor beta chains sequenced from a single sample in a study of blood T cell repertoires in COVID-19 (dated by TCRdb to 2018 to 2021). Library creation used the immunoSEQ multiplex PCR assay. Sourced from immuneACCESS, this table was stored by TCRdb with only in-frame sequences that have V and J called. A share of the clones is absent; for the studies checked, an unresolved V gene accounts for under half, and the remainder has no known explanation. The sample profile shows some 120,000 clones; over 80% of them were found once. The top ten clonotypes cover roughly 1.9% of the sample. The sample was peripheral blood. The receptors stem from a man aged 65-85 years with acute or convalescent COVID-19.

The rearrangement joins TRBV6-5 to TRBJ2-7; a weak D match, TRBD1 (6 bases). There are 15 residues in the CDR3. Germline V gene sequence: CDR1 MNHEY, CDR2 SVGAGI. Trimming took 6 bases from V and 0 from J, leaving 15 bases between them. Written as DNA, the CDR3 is TGTGCCAGCAGACGGGACACGGAACACTCCTACGAGCAGTACTTC. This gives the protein CASRRDTEHSYEQYF.

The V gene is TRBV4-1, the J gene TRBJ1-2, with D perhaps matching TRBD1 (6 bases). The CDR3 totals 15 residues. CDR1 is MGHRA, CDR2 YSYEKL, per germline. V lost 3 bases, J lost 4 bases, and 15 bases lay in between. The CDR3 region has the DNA TGCGCCAGCAGCCAGGGGGGGCAGGGGCCCTATGGCTACACCTTC. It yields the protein CASSQGGQGPYGYTF.

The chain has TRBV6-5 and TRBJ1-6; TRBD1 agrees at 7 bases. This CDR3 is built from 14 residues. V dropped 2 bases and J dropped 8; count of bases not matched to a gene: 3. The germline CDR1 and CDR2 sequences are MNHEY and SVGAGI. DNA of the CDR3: TGTGCCAGCAGTTACAACAGGGGCGATTCACCCCTCCACTTT. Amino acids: CASSYNRGDSPLHF.

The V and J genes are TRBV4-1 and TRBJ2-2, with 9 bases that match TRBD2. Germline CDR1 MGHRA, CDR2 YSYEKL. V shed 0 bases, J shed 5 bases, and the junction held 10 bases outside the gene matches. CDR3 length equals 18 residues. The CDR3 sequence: CASSQEGLAGRRTGELFF. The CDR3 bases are TGCGCCAGCAGCCAAGAGGGTCTAGCGGGGCGTCGGACCGGGGAGCTGTTTTTT.

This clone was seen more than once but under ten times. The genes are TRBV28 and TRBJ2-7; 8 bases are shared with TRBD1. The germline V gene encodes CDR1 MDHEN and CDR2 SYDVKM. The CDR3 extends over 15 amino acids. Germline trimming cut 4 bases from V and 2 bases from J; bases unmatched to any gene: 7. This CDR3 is CASSWQGTGTYEQYF. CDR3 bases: TGTGCCAGCAGTTGGCAGGGGACAGGCACCTACGAGCAGTACTTC.

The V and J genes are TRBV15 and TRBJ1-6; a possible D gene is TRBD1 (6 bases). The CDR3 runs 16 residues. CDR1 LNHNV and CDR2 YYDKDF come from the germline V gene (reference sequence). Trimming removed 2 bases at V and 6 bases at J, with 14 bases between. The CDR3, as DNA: TGTGCCACCAGCAGAAAGACAGGACTAGTTAATTCACCCCTCCACTTT. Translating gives CATSRKTGLVNSPLHF.

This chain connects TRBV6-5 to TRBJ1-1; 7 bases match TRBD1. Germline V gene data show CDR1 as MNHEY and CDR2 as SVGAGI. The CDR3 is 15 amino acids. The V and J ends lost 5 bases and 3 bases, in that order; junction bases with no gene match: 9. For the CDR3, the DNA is TGTGCCAGCAGTCTCGGACAGGTAGGGGACACTGAAGCTTTCTTT. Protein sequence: CASSLGQVGDTEAFF.

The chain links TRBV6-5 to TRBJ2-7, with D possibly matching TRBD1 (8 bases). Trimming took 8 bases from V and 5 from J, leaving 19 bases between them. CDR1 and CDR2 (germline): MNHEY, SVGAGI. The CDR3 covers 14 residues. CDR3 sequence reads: CASEKQGEGNEQYF. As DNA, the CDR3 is TGTGCCAGCGAAAAACAGGGGGAGGGAAACGAGCAGTACTTC.

In DNA form, the CDR3 reads TGTGCCAGCAGCTTGGCCGGGACAGATGAAGCTTTCTTT. This encodes CASSLAGTDEAFF. The chain carries TRBV5-4 and TRBJ1-1, with 7 bases fitting TRBD1. Trimming at V came to 0 bases and at J to 7 bases, leaving 3 bases not matched to a gene. The germline CDR1 and CDR2 sequences are SGHNT and YYREEE (reference sequence). The CDR3 runs to 13 residues.

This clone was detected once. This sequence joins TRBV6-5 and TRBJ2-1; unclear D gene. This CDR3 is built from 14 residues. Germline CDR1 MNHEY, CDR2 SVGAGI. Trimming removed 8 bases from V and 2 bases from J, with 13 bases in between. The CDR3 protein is CASRSISAYNEQFF. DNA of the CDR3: TGTGCCAGCCGATCGATATCAGCCTACAATGAGCAGTTCTTC.

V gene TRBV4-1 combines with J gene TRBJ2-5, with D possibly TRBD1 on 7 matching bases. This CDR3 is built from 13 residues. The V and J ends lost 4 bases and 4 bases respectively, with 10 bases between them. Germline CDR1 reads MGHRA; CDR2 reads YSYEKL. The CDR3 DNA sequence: TGCGCCAGCAGCCCTCAGGGGGGAGAGACCCAGTACTTC. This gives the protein CASSPQGGETQYF.

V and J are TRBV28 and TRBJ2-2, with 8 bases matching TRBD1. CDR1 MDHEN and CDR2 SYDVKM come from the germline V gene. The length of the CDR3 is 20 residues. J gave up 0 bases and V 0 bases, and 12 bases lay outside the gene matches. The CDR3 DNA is TGTGCCAGCAGTTTATGGGCCCACCCTAGACAGGGGCCGAACACCGGGGAGCTGTTTTTT. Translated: CASSLWAHPRQGPNTGELFF.

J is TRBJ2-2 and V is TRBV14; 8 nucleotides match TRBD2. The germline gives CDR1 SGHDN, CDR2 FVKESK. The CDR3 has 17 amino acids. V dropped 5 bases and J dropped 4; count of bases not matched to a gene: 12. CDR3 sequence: CASSARRRGVSTGELFF. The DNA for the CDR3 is TGTGCCAGCAGCGCCAGGCGGCGGGGGGTCAGCACCGGGGAGCTGTTTTTT.

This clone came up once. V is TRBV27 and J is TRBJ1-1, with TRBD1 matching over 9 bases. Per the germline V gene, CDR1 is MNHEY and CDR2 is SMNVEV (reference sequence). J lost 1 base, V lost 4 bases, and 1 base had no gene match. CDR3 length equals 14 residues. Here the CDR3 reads CASSSDRGNTEAFF. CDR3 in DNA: TGTGCCAGCAGTTCGGACAGGGGGAACACTGAAGCTTTCTTT.

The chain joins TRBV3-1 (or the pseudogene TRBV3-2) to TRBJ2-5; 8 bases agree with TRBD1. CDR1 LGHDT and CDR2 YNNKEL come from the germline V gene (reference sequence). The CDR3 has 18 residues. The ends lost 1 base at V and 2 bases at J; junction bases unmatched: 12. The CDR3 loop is CASSQGYTDRVRQETQYF. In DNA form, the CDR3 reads TGTGCCAGCAGCCAAGGGTACACGGACAGGGTGAGACAAGAGACCCAGTACTTC.

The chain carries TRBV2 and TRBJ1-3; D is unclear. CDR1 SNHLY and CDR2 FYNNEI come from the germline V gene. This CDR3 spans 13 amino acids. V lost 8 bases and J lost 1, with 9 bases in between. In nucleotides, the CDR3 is TGTGCCAGCGGCGGCGGTTCTGGAAACACCATATATTTT. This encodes CASGGGSGNTIYF.

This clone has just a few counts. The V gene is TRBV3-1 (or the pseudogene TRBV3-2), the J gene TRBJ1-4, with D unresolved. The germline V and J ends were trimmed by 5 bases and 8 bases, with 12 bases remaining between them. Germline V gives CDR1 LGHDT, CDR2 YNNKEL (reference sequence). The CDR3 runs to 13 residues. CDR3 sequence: CASSLSQKEKLFF. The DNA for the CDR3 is TGTGCCAGCAGCTTAAGTCAGAAGGAAAAACTGTTTTTT.

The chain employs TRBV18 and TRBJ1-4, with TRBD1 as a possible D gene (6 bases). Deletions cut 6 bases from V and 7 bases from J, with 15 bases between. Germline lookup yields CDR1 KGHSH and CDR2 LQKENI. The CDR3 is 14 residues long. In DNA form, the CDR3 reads TGTGCCAGCTCGCGTGGGGGCGCAGGTGAAAAACTGTTTTTT. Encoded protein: CASSRGGAGEKLFF. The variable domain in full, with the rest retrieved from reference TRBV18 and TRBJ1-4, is NAGVMQNPRHLVRRRGQEARLRCSPMKGHSHVYWYRQLPEEGLKFMVYLQKENIIDESGMPKERFSAEFPKEGPSILRIQQVVRGDSAAYFCASSRGGAGEKLFFGSGTQLSVL.

The CDR3 loop reads CASSVAQGFTDTQYF. DNA of the CDR3: TGTGCCAGCAGCGTAGCTCAGGGCTTCACAGATACGCAGTATTTT. The gene calls are TRBV9 and TRBJ2-3, with D perhaps matching TRBD1 (5 bases). CDR3 size: 15 residues. CDR1 SGDLS and CDR2 YYNGEE come from the germline V gene. V was trimmed by 0 bases and J by 2 bases, leaving 10 bases between them.

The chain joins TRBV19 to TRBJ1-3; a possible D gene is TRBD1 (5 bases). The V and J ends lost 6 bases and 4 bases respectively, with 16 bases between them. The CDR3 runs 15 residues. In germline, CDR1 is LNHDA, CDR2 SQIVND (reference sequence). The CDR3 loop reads CASSIRRQPGNTIYF. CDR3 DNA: TGTGCCAGTAGCATCCGGAGACAGCCGGGAAACACCATATATTTT. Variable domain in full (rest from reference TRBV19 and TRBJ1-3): DGGITQSPKYLFRKEGQNVTLSCEQNLNHDAMYWYRQDPGQGLRLIYYSQIVNDFQKGDIAEGYSVSREKKESFPLTVTSAQKNPTAFYLCASSIRRQPGNTIYFGEGSWLTVV.

The CDR3 DNA reads as TGCGCCAGCAGCTTGGGAGCGCCTGGGGCCAACGTCCTGACTTTC. Encoded protein: CASSLGAPGANVLTF. This chain joins TRBV5-1 and TRBJ2-6; D is ambiguous. There are 15 residues in the CDR3. Per germline, CDR1 SGHRS and CDR2 YFSETQ. With 0 bases removed from V and 2 bases from J, the gap between germline ends came to 6 bases.

Written as DNA, the CDR3 is TGTGCCACCAGCAGAGCGGGGACTAGGGGGGAGACCCAGTACTTC. Its translation is CATSRAGTRGETQYF. The V gene is TRBV15, the J gene TRBJ2-5, with 8 bases lining up with TRBD2. CDR1 is LNHNV and CDR2 is YYDKDF in the germline V gene (reference sequence). The CDR3 has 15 amino acids. V lost 1 base, J lost 5 bases, and 6 bases stayed unmatched.

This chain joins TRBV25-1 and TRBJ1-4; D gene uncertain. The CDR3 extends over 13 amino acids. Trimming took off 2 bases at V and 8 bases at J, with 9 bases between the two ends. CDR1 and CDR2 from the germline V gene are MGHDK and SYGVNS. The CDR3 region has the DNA TGTGCCAGCAGTGAAATGGGCCGGGAAAAACTGTTTTTT. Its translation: CASSEMGREKLFF.